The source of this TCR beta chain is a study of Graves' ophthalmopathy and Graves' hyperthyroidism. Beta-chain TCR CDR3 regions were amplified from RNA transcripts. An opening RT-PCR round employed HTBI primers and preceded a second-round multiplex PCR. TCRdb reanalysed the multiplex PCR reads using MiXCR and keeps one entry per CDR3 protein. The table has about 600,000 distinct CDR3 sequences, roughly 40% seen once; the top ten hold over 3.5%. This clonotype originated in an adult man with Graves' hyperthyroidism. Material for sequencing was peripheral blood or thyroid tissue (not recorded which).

The CDR3 loop is CAWGPTNYGYTF. Here the CDR3 DNA reads TGTGCCTGGGGGCCGACTAACTATGGCTACACCTTC. The chain recombines TRBV30 with TRBJ1-2; D ambiguous. Trimming cost V 5 bases and J 0 bases, with 7 bases left between them. Per the germline V gene, CDR1 is GTSNPN and CDR2 is SVGIG (reference sequence). This CDR3 spans 12 amino acids.